This entry lists 5 T cell receptor beta chains sequenced from one sample in a study of T-cell reconstitution after alpha-beta-depleted transplantation in children. Preparation of the TCRbeta library was carried out with unique molecular identifiers. Via MiXCR, TCRdb re-called the PCR reads, giving one row per CDR3 protein. The sample holds about 580,000 distinct CDR3 sequences, more than 20% seen once. Material: PBMCs, mostly from graft donor cells, obtained 360 days after TCRalphabeta/CD19-depleted stem cell transplant. The receptors come from a boy under two years old who had a stem cell transplant for acute myeloid leukemia, so the T cells may come from the graft donor.

The chain recombines TRBV20-1 with TRBJ1-2; D call uncertain. The CDR3 is 10 residues long. Trimming removed 6 bases from V and 4 bases from J, with 6 bases in between. Germline V CDR1 and CDR2: DFQATT, SNEGSKA (reference sequence). CDR3 region: CSAVTYGYTF. CDR3 DNA: TGCAGTGCCGTCACCTATGGCTACACCTTC.

This clonotype has just a few counts. J is TRBJ1-2 and V is TRBV20-1; TRBD1 matches 7 bases. V was clipped by 6 bases and J by 6 bases; unmatched bases: 19. CDR3 size: 16 residues. Germline loops: CDR1 DFQATT, CDR2 SNEGSKA (reference sequence). This CDR3 is CSAQGVPGSRVDGYTF. In nucleotides, the CDR3 is TGCAGTGCCCAGGGGGTCCCGGGCTCCAGGGTTGATGGCTACACCTTC.

The chain carries TRBV12-3 or TRBV12-4 and TRBJ1-1; 10 bases match TRBD1. The junction had 9 bases not matched to a gene; V was cut back by 3 bases and J by 8 bases. This CDR3 region has 15 residues. Written as DNA, the CDR3 is TGTGCCAGCAGTTTTGACAGGGGGCTACCACTGGAAGCTTTCTTT. Amino acids: CASSFDRGLPLEAFF.

This clonotype was seen repeatedly, ten times or more. The chain is built from TRBV28 and TRBJ2-3; D unclear. V gave up 1 base and J gave up 1 base, with 6 bases separating them. Germline V gives CDR1 MDHEN, CDR2 SYDVKM. The CDR3 runs 14 residues. As DNA, the CDR3 is TGTGCCAGCAGTTTATTCCCTCGCACAGATACGCAGTATTTT. Translation gives CASSLFPRTDTQYF. Drawing the rest from reference TRBV28 and TRBJ2-3, the complete variable domain is DVKVTQSSRYLVKRTGEKVFLECVQDMDHENMFWYRQDPGLGLRLIYFSYDVKMKEKGDIPEGYSVSREKKERFSLILESASTNQTSMYLCASSLFPRTDTQYFGPGTRLTVL.

The genes are TRBV20-1 and TRBJ2-7, with 12 nucleotides matching TRBD2. This CDR3 has 16 amino acids. Germline loops: CDR1 DFQATT, CDR2 SNEGSKA (reference sequence). V was clipped by 2 bases and J by 3 bases; unmatched bases: 8. CDR3 DNA: TGCAGTGCTAGAAGGCTAGCGGGGGGGGTCAACTACGAGCAGTACTTC. This codes for CSARRLAGGVNYEQYF.